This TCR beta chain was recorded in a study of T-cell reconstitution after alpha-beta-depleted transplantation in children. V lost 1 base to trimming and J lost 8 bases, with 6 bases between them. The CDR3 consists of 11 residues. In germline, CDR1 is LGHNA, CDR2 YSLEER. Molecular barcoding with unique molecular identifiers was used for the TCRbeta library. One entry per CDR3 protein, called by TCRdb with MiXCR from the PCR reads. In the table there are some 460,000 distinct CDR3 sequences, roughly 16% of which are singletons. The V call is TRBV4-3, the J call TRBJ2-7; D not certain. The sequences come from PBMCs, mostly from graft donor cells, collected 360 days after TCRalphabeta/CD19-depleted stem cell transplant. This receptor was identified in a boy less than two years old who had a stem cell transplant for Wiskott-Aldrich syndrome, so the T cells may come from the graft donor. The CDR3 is CASSQGRKQYF. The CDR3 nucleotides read TGCGCCAGCAGCCAAGGGCGCAAGCAGTACTTC.